Detailed here is one T cell receptor (beta chain). The data are from a study of technical replicates of blood from several donors. Using immunoSEQ multiplex PCR, the repertoire was profiled, and TCRdb retains in-frame clones only, with some absent. The table includes fewer than 85,000 clones, about 96% detected once. Germline V lookup: CDR1 SGHTA, CDR2 FQGNSA. The CDR3 consists of 15 residues. V was cut by 8 bases and J by 2 bases, with 16 bases left in between. The sequencing sample was made of T cells isolated from PBMCs. This chain links TRBV7-2 with TRBJ1-5; maybe TRBD1 (6 bases). This receptor was taken from a human donor in good health. The CDR3 nucleotides read TGTGCCAGCTCCGGGGGGGCTGGGGGCAATCAGCCCCAGCATTTT. It is translated as CASSGGAGGNQPQHF.